This T cell receptor beta chain appears in the sequencing data of a study of blood T cell repertoires in COVID-19. Across the study: Sites across the United States, Italy and Spain contributed samples from acute and convalescent COVID-19. The analysed material was cDNA or gDNA that came from T cells, B-cell-depleted T cells, or PBMCs.

Deletions cut 6 bases from V and 3 bases from J, with 9 bases between. Germline V CDR1 and CDR2: MNHEY, SVGAGI. The CDR3 totals 13 residues. As processed by the authors: Amplification with reference gene primers provided the estimates of nucleated cell counts. Profiled with immunoSEQ multiplex PCR; TCRdb holds only in-frame clones, not every one. V and J calls and clone size are those listed in that table; D and trimming were worked out from the DNA. This sample has about 200,000 clones, with roughly nine tenths found just once. The TCR originated in an older woman with acute or convalescent COVID-19. The chain uses TRBV6-5 and TRBJ1-5; no clear D gene. The sequencing input was peripheral blood. CDR3 bases: TGTGCCAGCAGCTTGACACTCAATCAGCCCCAGCATTTT. This sequence encodes CASSLTLNQPQHF.